The clone carrying this T cell receptor (beta chain) was counted a few times. The target antigen is unknown. This CDR3 is 13 amino acids long. Between the trimmed V and J ends, which lost 7 bases and 1 base, there was a span of 13 bases. CDR1 and CDR2 (germline): GTSNPN, SVGIG (reference sequence). This sample was included in a study of OX40 agonist ivuxolimab in advanced cancers. The wider study: It was ivuxolimab, an agonistic anti-OX40 (CD134) antibody, that patients were treated with. Melanoma, hepatocellular carcinoma, head and neck or renal cell cancer occurred in dose-escalation patients. Overall study results and limits: The study found that CD8+ T cells averaged more expanded clones than CD4+.

The data were produced by immunoSEQ multiplex PCR, yet TCRdb's version contains in-frame clones alone and is incomplete. The table includes about 3,400 clones, around 76% detected once. Individuals having autoimmune disease history or systemic immunosuppression were not enrolled. The chain couples TRBV30 to TRBJ1-1; D might be TRBD1 (5 bases). The input for sequencing was CD4+ or CD8+ T cells sorted from blood, taken in a trial of the OX40 agonist ivuxolimab. This TCR was recovered from an adult with an advanced solid tumor such as melanoma, head and neck, liver or kidney cancer. The CDR3 bases are TGTGCCTCCAACGCCGACAGGAACACTGAAGCTTTCTTT. Translating gives CASNADRNTEAFF.